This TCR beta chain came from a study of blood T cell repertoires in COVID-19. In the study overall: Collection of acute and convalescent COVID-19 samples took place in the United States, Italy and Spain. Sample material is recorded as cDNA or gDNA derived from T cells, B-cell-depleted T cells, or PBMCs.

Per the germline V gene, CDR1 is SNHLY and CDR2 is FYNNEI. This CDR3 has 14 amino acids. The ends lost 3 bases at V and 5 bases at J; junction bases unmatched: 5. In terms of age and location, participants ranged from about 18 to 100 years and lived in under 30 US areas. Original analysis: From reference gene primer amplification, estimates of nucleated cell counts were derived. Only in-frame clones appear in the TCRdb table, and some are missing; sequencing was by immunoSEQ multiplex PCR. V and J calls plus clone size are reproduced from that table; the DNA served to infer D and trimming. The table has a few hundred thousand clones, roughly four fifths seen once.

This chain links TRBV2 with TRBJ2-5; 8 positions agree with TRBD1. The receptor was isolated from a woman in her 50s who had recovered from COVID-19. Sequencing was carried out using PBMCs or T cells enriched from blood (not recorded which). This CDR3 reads CASSEGTGGETQYF. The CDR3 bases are TGTGCCAGCAGTGAGGGAACAGGGGGGGAGACCCAGTACTTC.